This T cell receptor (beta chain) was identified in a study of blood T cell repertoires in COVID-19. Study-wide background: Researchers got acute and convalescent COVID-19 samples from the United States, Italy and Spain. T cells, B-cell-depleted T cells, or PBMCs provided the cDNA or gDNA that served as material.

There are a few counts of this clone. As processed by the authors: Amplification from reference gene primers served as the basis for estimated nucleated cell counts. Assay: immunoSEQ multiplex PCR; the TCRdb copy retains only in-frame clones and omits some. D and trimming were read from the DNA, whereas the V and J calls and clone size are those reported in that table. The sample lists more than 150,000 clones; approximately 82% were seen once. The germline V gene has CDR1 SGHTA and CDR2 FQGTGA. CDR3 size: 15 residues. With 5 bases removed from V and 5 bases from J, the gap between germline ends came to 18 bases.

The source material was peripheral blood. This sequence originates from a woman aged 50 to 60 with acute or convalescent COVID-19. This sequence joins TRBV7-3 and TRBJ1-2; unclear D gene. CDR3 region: CASSPGVSEYYGYTF. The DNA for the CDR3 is TGTGCCAGCAGCCCAGGCGTCAGTGAATATTATGGCTACACCTTC.